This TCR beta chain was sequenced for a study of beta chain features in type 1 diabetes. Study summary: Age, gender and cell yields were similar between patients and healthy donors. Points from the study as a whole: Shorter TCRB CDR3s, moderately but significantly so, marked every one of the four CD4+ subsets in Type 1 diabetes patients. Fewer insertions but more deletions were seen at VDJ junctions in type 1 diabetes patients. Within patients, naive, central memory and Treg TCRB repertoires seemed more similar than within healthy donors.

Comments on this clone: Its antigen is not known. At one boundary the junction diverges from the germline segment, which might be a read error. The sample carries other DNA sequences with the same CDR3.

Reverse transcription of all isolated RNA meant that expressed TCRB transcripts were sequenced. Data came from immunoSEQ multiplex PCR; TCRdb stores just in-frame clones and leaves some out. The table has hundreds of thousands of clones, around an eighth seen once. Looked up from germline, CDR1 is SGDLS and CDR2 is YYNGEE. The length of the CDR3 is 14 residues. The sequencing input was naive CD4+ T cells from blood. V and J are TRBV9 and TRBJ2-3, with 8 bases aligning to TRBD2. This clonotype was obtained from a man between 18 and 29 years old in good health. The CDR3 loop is CASSVGGAGDTQYF. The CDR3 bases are TGTGCCAGTAGCGTCGGGGGGGCCGGAGATACGCAGTATTTT.